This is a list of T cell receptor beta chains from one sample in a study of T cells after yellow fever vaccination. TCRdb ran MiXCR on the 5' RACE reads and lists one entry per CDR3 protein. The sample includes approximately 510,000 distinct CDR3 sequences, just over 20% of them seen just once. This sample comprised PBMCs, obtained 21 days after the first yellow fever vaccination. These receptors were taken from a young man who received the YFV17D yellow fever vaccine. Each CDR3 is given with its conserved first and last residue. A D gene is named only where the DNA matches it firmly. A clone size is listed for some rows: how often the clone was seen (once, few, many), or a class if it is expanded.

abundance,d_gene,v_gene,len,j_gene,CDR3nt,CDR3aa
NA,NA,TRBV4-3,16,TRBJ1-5,TGCGCCAGCAGCCAAGAGTTAGGGCAGTTTGATCAGCCCCAGCATTTT,CASSQELGQFDQPQHF
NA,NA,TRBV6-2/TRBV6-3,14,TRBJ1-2,TGTGCCAGCAGTCCCGGGACAAGGTCCTATGGCTACACCTTC,CASSPGTRSYGYTF
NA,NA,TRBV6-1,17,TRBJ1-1,TGTGCCAGCAGCCCCATTGGGGGCCAATCCGGGAACACTGAAGCTTTCTTT,CASSPIGGQSGNTEAFF
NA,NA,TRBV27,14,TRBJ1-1,TGTGCCAGCAGTTTTAAGTGGGGGGCTGGAGAAGCTTTCTTT,CASSFKWGAGEAFF
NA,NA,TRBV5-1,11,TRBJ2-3,TGCGCCAGCACCTCAGAGATGGCGCAGTATTTT,CASTSEMAQYF
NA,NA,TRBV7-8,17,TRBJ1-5,TGTGCCAGCAGCTTAGCGGTAGGGTTCAACCTCAATCAGCCCCAGCATTTT,CASSLAVGFNLNQPQHF
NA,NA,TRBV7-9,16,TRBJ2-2,TGTGCCAGCAGCTTAGGGCAGTTCGCGAACACCGGGGAGCTGGTTTTT,CASSLGQFANTGELVF
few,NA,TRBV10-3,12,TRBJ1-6,TGTGCCAACCGACAGGAGAATTCACCCCTCCACTTT,CANRQENSPLHF
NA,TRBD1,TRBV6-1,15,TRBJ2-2,TGTGCCAGCAGTCCCGGGACAGGGTTGACCGGGGAGCTGTTTTTT,CASSPGTGLTGELFF
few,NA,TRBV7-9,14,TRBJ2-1,TGTGCCAGCAGCTTAGATAGTATAGGGCCCGAGCAGTTCTTC,CASSLDSIGPEQFF
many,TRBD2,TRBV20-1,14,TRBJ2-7,TGCAGTGCTAGGTCGAGCGGGGACTCCTACGAGCAGTACTTC,CSARSSGDSYEQYF
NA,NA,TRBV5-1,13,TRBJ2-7,TGCGCCAGCAGCTTACCTGTTGGATACGAGCAGTACTTC,CASSLPVGYEQYF
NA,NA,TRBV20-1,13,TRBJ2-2,TGCAGTGCCACATTCGGGGGCACCGGGGAGCTGTTTTTT,CSATFGGTGELFF
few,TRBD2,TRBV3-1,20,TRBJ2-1,TGTGCCAGCAGCCAAGACTGGGGACTAGCGGGGGGTCGTGGTCCCAATGAGCAGTTCTTC,CASSQDWGLAGGRGPNEQFF
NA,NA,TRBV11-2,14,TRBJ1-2,TGTGCCAGCAGCTTAGCCGGGGGGGGTAATGGCTACACCTTC,CASSLAGGGNGYTF
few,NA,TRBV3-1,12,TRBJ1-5,TGTGCCAGCAGCCAGGGGGTTCAGCCCCAGCATTTT,CASSQGVQPQHF
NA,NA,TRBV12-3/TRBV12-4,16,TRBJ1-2,TGTGCCAGCAGTTTAGGATTAGGGAGCGGCCTATATGGCTACACCTTC,CASSLGLGSGLYGYTF
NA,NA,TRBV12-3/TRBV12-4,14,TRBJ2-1,TGTGCCAGCAGTTTTACAGCTTCCTACAATGAGCAGTTCTTC,CASSFTASYNEQFF
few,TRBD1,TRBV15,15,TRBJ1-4,TGTGCCACCAGCGACAGGGGTAACCGTTATGAAAAACTGTTTTTT,CATSDRGNRYEKLFF
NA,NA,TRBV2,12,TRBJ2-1,TGTGCCAGCAGTGAAAGGTACAATGAGCAGTTCTTC,CASSERYNEQFF
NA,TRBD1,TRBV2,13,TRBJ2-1,TGTGCCAGCAGGAGGGACAGCACGGATGAGCAGTTCTTC,CASRRDSTDEQFF
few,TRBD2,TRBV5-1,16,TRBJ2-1,TGCGCCAGCAGCGCCCGCGGACTAGAATCCTACAATGAGCAGTTCTTC,CASSARGLESYNEQFF
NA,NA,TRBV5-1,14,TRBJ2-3,TGCGCCAGCAGCTTCCAGGATAGCACAGATACGCAGTATTTT,CASSFQDSTDTQYF
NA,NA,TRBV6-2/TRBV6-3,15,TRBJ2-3,TGTGCCAGCAGTACCGATATCGGGCGGGCAGATACGCAGTATTTT,CASSTDIGRADTQYF
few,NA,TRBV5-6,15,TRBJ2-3,TGTGCCAGCAGCCCCAAGGTGGGGTTGGCAGATACGCAGTATTTT,CASSPKVGLADTQYF
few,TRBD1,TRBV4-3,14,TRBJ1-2,TGCGCCAGCAGCCACCAAACAGGGGGTTTTGGCTACACCTTC,CASSHQTGGFGYTF
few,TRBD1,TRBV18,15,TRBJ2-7,TGTGCCAGCTCACACCCTGGGACAGGCTCCTACGAGCAGTACTTC,CASSHPGTGSYEQYF
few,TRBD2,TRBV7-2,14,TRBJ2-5,TGTGCCAGCAGCCTTAGCGGGGGGGCCAGGACCCAGTACTTC,CASSLSGGARTQYF
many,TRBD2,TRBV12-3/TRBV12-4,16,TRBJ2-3,TGTGCCAGCAGACCCCGTTGGGCGGGAGACACAGATACGCAGTATTTT,CASRPRWAGDTDTQYF
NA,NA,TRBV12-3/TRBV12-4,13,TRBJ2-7,TGTGCCAGCAGTGGGGAAGCTTACGACGAGCAGTACTTC,CASSGEAYDEQYF
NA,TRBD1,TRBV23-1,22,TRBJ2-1,TGCGCCAGCAGTCAACCATATACCGGAGGGACAGGGAATTCCCTTTCCTACAATGAGCAGTTCTTC,CASSQPYTGGTGNSLSYNEQFF
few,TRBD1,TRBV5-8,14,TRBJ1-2,TGTGCCAGCAGCCGAACAGGGGGAGGGAATGGCTACACCTTC,CASSRTGGGNGYTF
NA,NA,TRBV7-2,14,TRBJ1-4,TGTGCCAGCAGCCTCATCCCGGGAGAAGAAAAACTGTTTTTT,CASSLIPGEEKLFF
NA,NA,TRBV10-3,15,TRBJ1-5,TGTGCCATCAGTGAGTCGGGGGCTGGCAATCAGCCCCAGCATTTT,CAISESGAGNQPQHF
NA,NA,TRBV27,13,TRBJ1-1,TGTGCCAGCAGTGTCGGACAGATCACTGAAGCTTTCTTT,CASSVGQITEAFF